The T cell receptor (beta chain) described here comes from a study of human T cells and chemical hapten exposure (dated by TCRdb to the early 2020s). Concerning the study at large: For sensitization, 2% DPC in acetone was applied to a 2 cm by 2 cm area of upper inner arm skin. Libraries were combined into a pool for sequencing, and differences in TCR yield between samples came mainly from small differences in library volumes within the pool. Blood for TCR sequencing was provided by twenty-nine alopecia patients at one to four time points (pre-sensitization, 2, 6 and 24 weeks). Throughout the approximately 24-week study period, patients were also given weekly therapeutic DPC doses on the scalp. Alopecia areata with under or over 50% scalp involvement, alopecia totalis and alopecia universalis were represented in the patient cohort, which was mostly female. Patch testing was done on the upper back using Finn chambers containing 0.01% DPC, and results were scored after 6 days according to International Contact Dermatitis Research Group standards. Blood samples were taken from patients before sensitization (week 0) and then at 2, 6 and about 24 weeks after DPC sensitization. In alopecia patients, the study followed how the peripheral blood TCR repertoire changed in vivo over primary and secondary sensitization to diphenylcyclopropenone (DPC), a hapten. The paper's findings and limits, for the study overall: Patch test score was positively correlated with the number of PT1 expanded TCRs, with significance at thresholds 8, 16 and 32 but not at 4. Because every patient had alopecia, a presumed autoimmune disease, the patients' immune response might differ from that of healthy individuals. Repeated subsampling changed both the strength of the expansion versus patch-test correlation and the threshold at which that correlation became significant. DPC sensitization did not change the number of TCRs with a frequency above 1 in 1000, and there was no evidence of changes in global repertoire structure. Compared with pre-sensitization or healthy control sets, expanded TCRs formed significantly more large CDR3 similarity clusters, which is consistent with antigen-driven responses.

The CDR3 contains 15 residues, cysteine and phenylalanine counted. The DNA shown is the 45-base CDR3, in frame from base 1. V ends up 4 bases short and J 0 bases short, with an unmatched junction base count of 4. Via the germline V gene, CDR1 is SGHDN and CDR2 FVKESK. Libraries were built with RACE. The sequencing machine was a NextSeq 500. During library preparation, unique molecular identifiers were attached to individual cDNA molecules so that TCRs could be counted quantitatively and reproducibly. Both TCR alpha and TCR beta chains were sequenced from each blood RNA sample. As for the authors' bioinformatics: The median number of TCRs per sample was around 96,000, ranging from about 20,000 to 750,000. The Decombinator software suite was used to annotate V, J and CDR3 in the TCR reads. Every sample was subsampled to the same number of TCRs (28,000) for the PS versus PT1 abundance plots. Expanded TCRs were defined as absent before sensitization and observed at least eight times at the 2-week time point. The public reads were quality trimmed at Q25 with fastp and then assembled into clones with MiXCR by TCRdb, keeping productive beta chains. All rows with the same CDR3 protein become a single entry with the most common DNA and genes. What appears here as the V and J calls and clone size reflects TCRdb's work, not the paper's. Present in this sample are about 85,000 distinct CDR3 sequences, 7.5% to 9.5% of which were seen just once. Jointly, the top ten make up just over 2.5% of the sample.

Remarks on this clonotype: Its antigen is currently not known. Within one base of it there is no much larger clone, and no base qualities were kept.

The time point label on this specimen signifies: pre-sensitization, week 0. Sample treatment or condition, as interpreted from the label and publication: therapeutic diphenylcyclopropenone sensitization with weekly scalp DPC. Blood at each patch-test visit was drawn before the patch test was applied. Patients were considered eligible if aged 18 to 70, diagnosed with alopecia and deemed suitable for DPC therapy, and patients were excluded if pregnant. Unfractionated whole blood was collected in Tempus Blood RNA tubes, and total RNA was extracted from that blood. The sequence was obtained from a man aged 35 to 55 with alopecia areata. Some clones in this sample may be carry-over from other donors' samples. The rearranged segments are TRBV14 and TRBJ1-1, with TRBD1 matching 8 junction bases. Specimen: whole blood, collected in connection with sensitization to the hapten diphenylcyclopropenone (DPC). CDR3 protein: CASSLRTGMNTEAFF. DNA sequence: TGTGCCAGCAGCCTTCGGACAGGGATGAACACTGAAGCTTTCTTT.